This T cell receptor (beta chain) is drawn from a study of blood T cell repertoires in COVID-19. For the study at large: T cells, B-cell-depleted T cells, or PBMCs provided the cDNA or gDNA that served as material.

Per germline, CDR1 MNHNY and CDR2 SVGAGI (reference sequence). V lost 5 bases and J 5 bases, leaving 6 bases between the germline ends. This CDR3 is 11 amino acids long. Generated by immunoSEQ multiplex PCR, the TCRdb table keeps only in-frame clones and is missing some. The table includes 150,000 to 200,000 clones, approximately 83% detected once. The sequenced material came from peripheral blood. The origin of this receptor is a man aged 55 to 69 with acute or convalescent COVID-19. The chain is built from TRBV6-6 and TRBJ2-5; the D is unclear. CDR3 sequence: CASSPRETQYF. Written as DNA, the CDR3 is TGTGCCAGCAGTCCCCGGGAGACCCAGTACTTC.